The rows below give T cell receptor beta chains drawn from one sample of a study of technical replicates of blood from a handful of donors. Repertoires were generated with immunoSEQ multiplex PCR, while TCRdb's copy carries only in-frame clones and drops some. The data hold about 80,000 clones, with 90% to 95% observed a single time. The sequenced material came from T cells isolated from PBMCs. The receptor source for this set is a human donor in good health. CDR3s include the opening cysteine and the closing phenylalanine or tryptophan. D genes are given only for firm matches. Clone size is not always given. Where it is, it says once, few, many or a class for expanded clones.

j_call,d_call,clone_size,v_call,cdr3_nt,cdr3_aa
TRBJ2-3,.,.,TRBV6-6,TGTGCCAGCAGTTACGGTTTTGCGGGCGGCACAGATACGCAGTATTTT,CASSYGFAGGTDTQYF
TRBJ2-3,TRBD1,.,TRBV9,TGTGCCAGCAGCAGGACAGGGGGCACAGATACGCAGTATTTT,CASSRTGGTDTQYF
TRBJ2-3,.,.,TRBV4-1,TGCGCCAGCAGCCAAATTAGCGTTATCACAGATACGCAGTATTTT,CASSQISVITDTQYF
TRBJ1-1,.,.,TRBV28,TGTGCCAGCAGTTTAGTGACAGGTTCTCTCCTCACTGAAGCTTTCTTT,CASSLVTGSLLTEAFF
TRBJ1-2,TRBD1,.,TRBV11-3,TGTGCCAGCAGCTTTAGGGACAGGGAATATGGCTACACCTTC,CASSFRDREYGYTF
TRBJ1-5,.,.,TRBV9,TGTGCCAGCAGCACAGGGATCGGTCAGCCCCAGCATTTT,CASSTGIGQPQHF
TRBJ2-7,.,few,TRBV6-5,TGTGCCAGCAGTTACGGCGGGAACTACGAGCAGTACTTC,CASSYGGNYEQYF
TRBJ1-1,.,.,TRBV11-2,TGTGCCAGCAGCTTAGATGTCAGGGGAACTGAAGCTTTCTTT,CASSLDVRGTEAFF
TRBJ2-7,TRBD2,.,TRBV7-9,TGTGCCAGCAGCCCCGCTAGCGGGAGGGCTAACGAGCAGTACTTC,CASSPASGRANEQYF
TRBJ1-2,.,.,TRBV29-1,TGCAGCGCCGCGGGATCTAACTATGGCTACACCTTC,CSAAGSNYGYTF
TRBJ2-1,TRBD2,.,TRBV28,TGTGCCAGCAGTTTCGGGACTAGCGGATACAATGAGCAGTTCTTC,CASSFGTSGYNEQFF
TRBJ2-7,.,.,TRBV19,TGTGCCAGTAGCCCGCTGGAGGGCCTAACTTACGAGCAGTACTTC,CASSPLEGLTYEQYF
TRBJ2-7,.,.,TRBV30,TGTGCCTGGAGTGTACTGGGGCGCGAGCAGTACTTC,CAWSVLGREQYF
TRBJ2-3,TRBD1,.,TRBV6-1,TGTGCCAGCAGTGAAGCTACAGGGGACGGCACAGATACGCAGTATTTT,CASSEATGDGTDTQYF
TRBJ1-1,.,once,TRBV28,TGTGCCAGCAGACTACAGGACGGCACTGAAGCTTTCTTT,CASRLQDGTEAFF
TRBJ1-2,TRBD1,.,TRBV6-5,TGTGCCAGCAGTTACGGACAGGGAGGAGGTGGCTACACCTTC,CASSYGQGGGGYTF
TRBJ2-1,TRBD2,.,TRBV7-2,TGTGCCAGCAGGGTTAGCGGGAGGGCCCCCTACAATGAGCAGTTCTTC,CASRVSGRAPYNEQFF
TRBJ2-7,TRBD2,.,TRBV28,TGTGCCAGCCTCAGGACTAGCGAGAACTACGAGCAGTACTTC,CASLRTSENYEQYF
TRBJ2-1,.,.,TRBV7-7,TGTGCCAGCAGCTCGAGCGGAAACTACAATGAGCAGTTCTTC,CASSSSGNYNEQFF
TRBJ2-1,TRBD2,.,TRBV19,TGTGCCAGTAGTATCGGACTAGCGGGAGCAGGGGATGAGCAGTTCTTC,CASSIGLAGAGDEQFF
TRBJ2-1,.,once,TRBV23-1,TGCGCCAGCACCACGCCGGGTCATGACTACAATGAGCAGTTCTTC,CASTTPGHDYNEQFF
TRBJ1-5,TRBD1,.,TRBV7-9,TGTGCCAGCAGCTCGACCGACAGGGTTGGTAGCAATCAGCCCCAGCATTTT,CASSSTDRVGSNQPQHF
TRBJ2-3,.,.,TRBV4-3,TGCGCCAGCAGCCTCCGGGCCCTAGCTAGCACAGATACGCAGTATTTT,CASSLRALASTDTQYF
TRBJ2-1,.,.,TRBV10-1,TGCGCCAGCAGGGATAAAGGAGACAATGAGCAGTTCTTC,CASRDKGDNEQFF
TRBJ1-1,TRBD1,once,TRBV19,TGTGCCAGTAGTATCCAGGGGGCTGGTGAAGCTTTCTTT,CASSIQGAGEAFF
TRBJ2-4,.,.,TRBV20-1,TGCAGTGCCACAACAGGATCCCCGCAGTACTTC,CSATTGSPQYF
TRBJ1-2,TRBD1,once,TRBV14,TGTGCCAGCAGCCAAGCGGCCGGGACAGGGCTCTATGGCTACACCTTC,CASSQAAGTGLYGYTF
TRBJ1-1,.,once,TRBV9,TGTGCCAGCAGCGCCTCCAATGAGGCTAACACTGAAGCTTTCTTT,CASSASNEANTEAFF
TRBJ2-7,TRBD1,.,TRBV5-1,TGCGCCAGCAGGTTGGGACAGGGCCTAGACGAGCAGTACTTC,CASRLGQGLDEQYF
TRBJ2-1,TRBD2,.,TRBV27,TGTGCCAGCAGTTTGGCGGGAGGCCCTTACAATGAGCAGTTCTTC,CASSLAGGPYNEQFF
TRBJ2-7,.,.,TRBV6-1,TGTGCCAGCAGACAGCAGGGGTCCTACGAGCAGTACTTC,CASRQQGSYEQYF
TRBJ1-5,.,once,TRBV14,TGTGCCAGCAGCCTCAGGGGAAATCAGCCCCAGCATTTT,CASSLRGNQPQHF
TRBJ2-1,TRBD2,few,TRBV9,TGTGCCAGCAGCCCCCTGGGCGGGAGAACTTACAATGAGCAGTTCTTC,CASSPLGGRTYNEQFF
TRBJ2-7,TRBD1,.,TRBV19,TGTGCCAGTAGAAACGGACAGGGGAGCTCCTACGAGCAGTACTTC,CASRNGQGSSYEQYF
TRBJ2-3,TRBD2,.,TRBV7-8,TGTGCCAGCAGCTTAGGTGAGCGGGAGATTAAAGATACGCAGTATTTT,CASSLGEREIKDTQYF
TRBJ2-7,TRBD2,once,TRBV15,TGTGCCACCAGCACCTTAGCGGGAGACAGAGAGCAGTACTTC,CATSTLAGDREQYF
TRBJ2-3,.,.,TRBV19,TGTGCCAGTAGTCTAACCCCAATTTCCACAGATACGCAGTATTTT,CASSLTPISTDTQYF
TRBJ1-2,.,once,TRBV19,TGTGCCAGTAGTATGGGTCAGGGTTATGGCTACACCTTC,CASSMGQGYGYTF
TRBJ1-3,TRBD1,.,TRBV28,TGTGCCAGCAGTGAAGCAGGGGGGCTTAGCTCTGGAAACACCATATATTTT,CASSEAGGLSSGNTIYF
TRBJ2-7,.,once,TRBV5-6,TGTGCCAGCAGCTTCCAAAGCGGCTACGAGCAGTACTTC,CASSFQSGYEQYF
TRBJ2-7,.,.,TRBV19,TGTGCCAGTAGTACTAGCCCAAGCTCCTACGAGCAGTACTTC,CASSTSPSSYEQYF
TRBJ2-2,.,once,TRBV19,TGTGCCAGTAAAGGAGGAGGTGGCCGGGAGCTGTTTTTT,CASKGGGGRELFF
TRBJ1-2,TRBD1,.,TRBV5-4,TGTGCCAGCAGCTCACAGGGGGTTGACTATGGCTACACCTTC,CASSSQGVDYGYTF
TRBJ2-3,TRBD1,few,TRBV15,TGTGCCACCAGCAGAGACCGTCCCGGGACAGGGGCAGATACGCAGTATTTT,CATSRDRPGTGADTQYF
TRBJ2-1,TRBD2,.,TRBV25-1,TGTGCCAGCAGTGAATTCTTCGGGACTAGCAACAATGAGCAGTTCTTC,CASSEFFGTSNNEQFF
TRBJ2-7,TRBD2,.,TRBV30,TGTGCCTGGTCGTCGGGACTAGTAGGCTACGAGCAGTACTTC,CAWSSGLVGYEQYF
TRBJ2-7,TRBD1,once,TRBV27,TGTGCCAGCAGTTTGTTTGGCAGGGGGCCCGAGCAGTACTTC,CASSLFGRGPEQYF
TRBJ1-4,TRBD1,.,TRBV4-3,TGCGCCAGCAGCCAAGATGCGACAGGGAAGGAAAAACTGTTTTTT,CASSQDATGKEKLFF
TRBJ1-1,.,.,TRBV11-3,TGTGCCAGCAGCTTATGGCAGGGGAACACTGAAGCTTTCTTT,CASSLWQGNTEAFF
TRBJ2-5,TRBD2,.,TRBV6-1,TGTGCCAGCAGTGCTCGCCAACCAGCGGGAGTCGTGGAGACCCAGTACTTC,CASSARQPAGVVETQYF
TRBJ1-1,.,.,TRBV15,TGTGCCACCAGCGGGGGAGAGGGAGGAACTGAAGCTTTCTTT,CATSGGEGGTEAFF
TRBJ2-7,.,.,TRBV19,TGTGCCAGTAGTATAGATGCGGGAAACTACGAGCAGTACTTC,CASSIDAGNYEQYF
TRBJ2-7,.,.,TRBV19,TGTGCCAGTAGTCCCGGACACCTCTACGAGCAGTACTTC,CASSPGHLYEQYF